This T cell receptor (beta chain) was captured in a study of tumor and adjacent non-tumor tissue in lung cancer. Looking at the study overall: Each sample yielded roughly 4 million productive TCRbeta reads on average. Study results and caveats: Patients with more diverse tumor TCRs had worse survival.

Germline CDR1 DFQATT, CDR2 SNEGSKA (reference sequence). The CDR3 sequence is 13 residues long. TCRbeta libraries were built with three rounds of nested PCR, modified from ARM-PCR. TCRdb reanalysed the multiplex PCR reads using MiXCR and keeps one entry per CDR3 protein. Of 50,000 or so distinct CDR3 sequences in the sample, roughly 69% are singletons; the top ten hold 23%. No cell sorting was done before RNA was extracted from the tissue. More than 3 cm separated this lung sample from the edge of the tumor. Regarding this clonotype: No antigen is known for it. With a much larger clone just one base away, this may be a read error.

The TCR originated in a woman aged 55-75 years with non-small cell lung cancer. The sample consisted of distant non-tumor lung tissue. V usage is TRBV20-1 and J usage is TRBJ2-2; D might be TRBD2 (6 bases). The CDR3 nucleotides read TGCAGTGCTAGTACTGCGAACACCGGGGGGCTGTTTTTT. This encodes CSASTANTGGLFF.